The next 2 T cell receptor beta chains were all read from a single sample in a study of somatic mutations in cytotoxic T cells in rheumatoid arthritis. The table came from immunoSEQ multiplex PCR; TCRdb's copy has only in-frame clones and leaves some out. The table has about 12,000 clones, roughly three quarters seen once. The material sequenced was CD8+ T cells sorted from blood. Receptors originate from a man aged 45-60 years in good health.

This clone was observed a few times. The junction differs from germline at one of its ends, possibly a read error. The chain combines TRBV6-1 with TRBJ1-2; 12 bases align to TRBD1. This CDR3 is built from 15 residues. The germline V gene encodes CDR1 MNHNS and CDR2 SASEGT. The CDR3 reads CASREEGTGGSGYTF. In DNA, the CDR3 is TGTGCCAGCAGGGAAGAGGGGACAGGGGGCTCAGGCTACACCTTC.

This clone showed up just once. The V gene is TRBV28, the J gene TRBJ1-4, with TRBD1 identical over 7 bases. CDR1 is MDHEN, CDR2 SYDVKM, per germline. V was clipped by 0 bases and J by 5 bases; unmatched bases: 6. The CDR3 has 16 residues. The CDR3, as DNA: TGTGCCAGCAGTTTATGGGTCGCAGGGGGAAATGAAAAACTGTTTTTT. Translated, it gives CASSLWVAGGNEKLFF.